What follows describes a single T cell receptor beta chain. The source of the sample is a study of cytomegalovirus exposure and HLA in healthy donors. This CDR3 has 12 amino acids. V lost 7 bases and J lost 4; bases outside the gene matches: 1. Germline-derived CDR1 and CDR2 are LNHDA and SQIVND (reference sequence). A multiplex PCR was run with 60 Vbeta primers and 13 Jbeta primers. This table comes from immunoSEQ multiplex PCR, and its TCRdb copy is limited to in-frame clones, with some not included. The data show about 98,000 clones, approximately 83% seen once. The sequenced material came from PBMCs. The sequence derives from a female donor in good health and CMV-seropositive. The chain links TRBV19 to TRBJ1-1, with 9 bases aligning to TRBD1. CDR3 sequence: CASMDRGTEAFF. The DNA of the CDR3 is TGTGCCAGTATGGACAGGGGCACTGAAGCTTTCTTT. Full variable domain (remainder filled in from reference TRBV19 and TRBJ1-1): DGGITQSPKYLFRKEGQNVTLSCEQNLNHDAMYWYRQDPGQGLRLIYYSQIVNDFQKGDIAEGYSVSREKKESFPLTVTSAQKNPTAFYLCASMDRGTEAFFGQGTRLTVV.